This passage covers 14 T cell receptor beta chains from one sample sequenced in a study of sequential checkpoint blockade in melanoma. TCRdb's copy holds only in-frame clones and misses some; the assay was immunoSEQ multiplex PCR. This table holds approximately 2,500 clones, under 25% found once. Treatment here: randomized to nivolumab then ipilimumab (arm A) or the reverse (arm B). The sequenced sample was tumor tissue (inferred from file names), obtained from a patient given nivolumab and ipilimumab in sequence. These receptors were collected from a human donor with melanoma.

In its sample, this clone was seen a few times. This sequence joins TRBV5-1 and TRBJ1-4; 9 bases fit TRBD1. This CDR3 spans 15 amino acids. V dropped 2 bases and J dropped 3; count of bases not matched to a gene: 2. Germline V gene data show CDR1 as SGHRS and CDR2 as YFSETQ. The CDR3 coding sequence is TGCGCCAGCAGCTTACAGGGGGCGCCTAATGAAAAACTGTTTTTT. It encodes CASSLQGAPNEKLFF.

Here the CDR3 reads CAWSEGVSNQPQHF. In DNA, the CDR3 is TGTGCCTGGAGTGAGGGGGTAAGCAATCAGCCCCAGCATTTT. The chain carries TRBV30 and TRBJ1-5; the D gene is possibly TRBD1 (6 bases). There are 14 residues in the CDR3. The V end lost 1 base, the J end lost 1 base, and 8 bases lay between the germline ends. Germline CDR1 and CDR2: GTSNPN and SVGIG (reference sequence).

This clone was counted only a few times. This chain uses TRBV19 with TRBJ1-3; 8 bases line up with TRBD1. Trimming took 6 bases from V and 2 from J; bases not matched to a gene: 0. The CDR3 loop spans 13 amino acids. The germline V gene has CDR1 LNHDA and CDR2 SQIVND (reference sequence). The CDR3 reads CASRDRAGNTIYF. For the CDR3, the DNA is TGTGCCAGTAGGGACAGGGCTGGAAACACCATATATTTT. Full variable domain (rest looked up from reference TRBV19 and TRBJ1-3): DGGITQSPKYLFRKEGQNVTLSCEQNLNHDAMYWYRQDPGQGLRLIYYSQIVNDFQKGDIAEGYSVSREKKESFPLTVTSAQKNPTAFYLCASRDRAGNTIYFGEGSWLTVV.

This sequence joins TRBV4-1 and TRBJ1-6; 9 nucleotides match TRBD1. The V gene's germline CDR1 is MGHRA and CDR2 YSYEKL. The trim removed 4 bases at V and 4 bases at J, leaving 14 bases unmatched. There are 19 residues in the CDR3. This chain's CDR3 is CASSLEGRTGVQYNSPLHF. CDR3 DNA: TGCGCCAGCAGCCTGGAAGGTCGGACAGGGGTCCAGTATAATTCACCCCTCCACTTT.

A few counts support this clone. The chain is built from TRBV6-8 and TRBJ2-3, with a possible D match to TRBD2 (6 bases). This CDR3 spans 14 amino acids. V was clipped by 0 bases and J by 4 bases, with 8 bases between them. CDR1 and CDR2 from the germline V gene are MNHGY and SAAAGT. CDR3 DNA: TGTGCCAGCAGTTACTCAGGAGGGGCAGATACGCAGTATTTT. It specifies CASSYSGGADTQYF.

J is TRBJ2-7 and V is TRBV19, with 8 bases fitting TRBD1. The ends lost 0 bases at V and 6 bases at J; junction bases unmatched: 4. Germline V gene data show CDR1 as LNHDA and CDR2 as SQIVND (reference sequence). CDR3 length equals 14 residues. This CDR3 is CASSIDGTGPEQYF. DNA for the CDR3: TGTGCCAGTAGTATAGATGGGACAGGCCCCGAGCAGTACTTC.

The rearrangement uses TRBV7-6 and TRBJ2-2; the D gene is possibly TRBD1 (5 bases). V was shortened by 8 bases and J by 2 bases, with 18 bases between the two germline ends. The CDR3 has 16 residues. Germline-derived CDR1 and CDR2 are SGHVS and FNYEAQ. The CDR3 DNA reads TGTGCCAGCGAGTTGGGGCCAGGCATTAACACCGGGGAGCTGTTTTTT. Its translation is CASELGPGINTGELFF.

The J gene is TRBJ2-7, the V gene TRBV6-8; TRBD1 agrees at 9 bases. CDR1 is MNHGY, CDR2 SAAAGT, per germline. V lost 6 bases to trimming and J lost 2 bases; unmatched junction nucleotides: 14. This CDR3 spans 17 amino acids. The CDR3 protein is CASRPPHDRGATYEQYF. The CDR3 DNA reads TGTGCCAGCAGACCACCACACGACAGGGGGGCAACCTACGAGCAGTACTTC.

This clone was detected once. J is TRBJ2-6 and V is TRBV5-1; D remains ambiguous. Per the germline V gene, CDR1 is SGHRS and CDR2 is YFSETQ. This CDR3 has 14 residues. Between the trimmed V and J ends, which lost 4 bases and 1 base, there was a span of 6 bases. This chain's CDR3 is CASSPGSGANVLTF. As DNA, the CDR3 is TGCGCCAGCAGCCCAGGATCTGGGGCCAACGTCCTGACTTTC.

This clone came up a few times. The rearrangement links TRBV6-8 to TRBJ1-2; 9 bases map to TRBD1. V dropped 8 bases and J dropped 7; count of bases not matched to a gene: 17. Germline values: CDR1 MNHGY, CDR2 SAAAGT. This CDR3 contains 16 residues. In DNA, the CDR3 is TGTGCCAGCCGGCCACCTATACAGGGGGCGAAGAGTGGCTACACCTTC. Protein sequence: CASRPPIQGAKSGYTF.

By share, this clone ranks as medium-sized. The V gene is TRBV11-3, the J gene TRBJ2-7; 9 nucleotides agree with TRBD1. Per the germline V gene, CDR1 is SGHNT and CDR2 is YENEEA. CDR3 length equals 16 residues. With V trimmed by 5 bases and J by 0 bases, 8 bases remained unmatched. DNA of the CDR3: TGTGCCAGCAGCGGCCGGGGACAGGGAAGCTCCTACGAGCAGTACTTC. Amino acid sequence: CASSGRGQGSSYEQYF. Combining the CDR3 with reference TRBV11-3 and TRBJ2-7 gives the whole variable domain EAGVVQSPRYKIIEKKQPVAFWCNPISGHNTLYWYLQNLGQGPELLIRYENEEAVDDSQLPKDRFSAERLKGVDSTLKIQPAELGDSAVYLCASSGRGQGSSYEQYFGPGTRLTVT.

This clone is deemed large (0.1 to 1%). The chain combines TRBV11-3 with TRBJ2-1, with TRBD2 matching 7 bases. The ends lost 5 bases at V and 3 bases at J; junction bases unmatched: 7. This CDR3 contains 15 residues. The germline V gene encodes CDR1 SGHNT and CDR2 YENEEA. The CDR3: CASSTRLADYNEQFF. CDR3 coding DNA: TGTGCCAGCAGCACCCGACTAGCTGACTACAATGAGCAGTTCTTC.

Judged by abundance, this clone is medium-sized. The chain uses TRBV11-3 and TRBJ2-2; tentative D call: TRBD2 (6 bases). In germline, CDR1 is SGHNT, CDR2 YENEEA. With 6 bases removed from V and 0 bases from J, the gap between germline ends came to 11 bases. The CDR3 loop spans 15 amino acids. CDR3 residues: CASRRDPANTGELFF. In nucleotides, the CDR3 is TGTGCCAGCAGGCGGGACCCTGCGAACACCGGGGAGCTGTTTTTT.

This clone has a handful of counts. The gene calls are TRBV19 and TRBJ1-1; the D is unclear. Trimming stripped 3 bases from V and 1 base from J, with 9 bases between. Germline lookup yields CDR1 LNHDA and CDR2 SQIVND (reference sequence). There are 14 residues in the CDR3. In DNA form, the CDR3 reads TGTGCCAGTAGTATCATGCAGGCGAACACTGAAGCTTTCTTT. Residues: CASSIMQANTEAFF.